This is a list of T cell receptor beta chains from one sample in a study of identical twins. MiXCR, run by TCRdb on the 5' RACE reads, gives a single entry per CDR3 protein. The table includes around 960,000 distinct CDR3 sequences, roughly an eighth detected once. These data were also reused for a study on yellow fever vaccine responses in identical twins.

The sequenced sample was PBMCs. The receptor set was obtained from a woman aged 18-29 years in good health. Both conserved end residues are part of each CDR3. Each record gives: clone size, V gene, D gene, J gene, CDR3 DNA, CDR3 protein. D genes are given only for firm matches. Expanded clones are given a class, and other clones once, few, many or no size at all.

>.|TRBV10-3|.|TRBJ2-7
TGTGCCATCAGTTCGAAACCGGGCGAGCAGTACTTC
CAISSKPGEQYF
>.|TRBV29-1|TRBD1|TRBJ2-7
TGCAGCGTGGCTGCGGGACAGGGCTACGAGCAGTACTTC
CSVAAGQGYEQYF
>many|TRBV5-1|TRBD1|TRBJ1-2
TGCGCCAGCAGCGCGACAGGGAAGGGGAACTATGGCTACACCTTC
CASSATGKGNYGYTF
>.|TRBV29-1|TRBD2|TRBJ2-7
TGCAGCGTTGAGAAATTAGCGGGAGGTCCCGAGCAGTACTTC
CSVEKLAGGPEQYF
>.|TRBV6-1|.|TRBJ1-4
TGTGCCAGCAGCCCCACGCCCAGAGGGGTATCAACTAATGAAAAACTGTTTTTT
CASSPTPRGVSTNEKLFF
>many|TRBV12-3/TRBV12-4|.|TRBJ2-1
TGTGCCAGCAGTTTAGATCCTCGGGCAGGATCTAGGAATGAGCAGTTCTTC
CASSLDPRAGSRNEQFF
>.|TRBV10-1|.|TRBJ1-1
TGCGCCAGCAGTGATAGGGCTAGGGGGAACACTGAAGCTTTCTTT
CASSDRARGNTEAFF
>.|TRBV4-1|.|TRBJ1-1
TGCGCCAGCAGCCGGGGGGCCTGGGAAGGGCTCACTGAAGCTTTCTTT
CASSRGAWEGLTEAFF
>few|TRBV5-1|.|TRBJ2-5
TGCGCCAGCAGCTTTATGGTGCAGGCGACGGAGACCCAGTACTTC
CASSFMVQATETQYF
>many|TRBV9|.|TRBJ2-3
TGTGCCAGCAGCGTAGGTTTAGATACGCAGTATTTT
CASSVGLDTQYF
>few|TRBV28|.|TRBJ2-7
TGTGCCAGCAGTTCCTGGGGGCATACCTACGAGCAGTACTTC
CASSSWGHTYEQYF
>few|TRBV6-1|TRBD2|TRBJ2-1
TGTGCCAGCAGGACGGCTAGCGGAGAGCAGTTCTTC
CASRTASGEQFF
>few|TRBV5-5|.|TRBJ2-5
TGTGCCAGCAGCTTCCAACAGTACCAAGAGACCCAGTACTTC
CASSFQQYQETQYF
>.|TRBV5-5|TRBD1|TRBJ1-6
TGTGCCAGCAGCTTGTCCACAGGGGGCCAGAATTCACCCCTCCACTTT
CASSLSTGGQNSPLHF
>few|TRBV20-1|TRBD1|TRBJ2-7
TGCAGTGCTGGACGACCCGGACAGGGGAACGAGCAGTACTTC
CSAGRPGQGNEQYF
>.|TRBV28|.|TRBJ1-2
TGTGCCAGCAGTCCCTATGCGGGGGGCGCAGATTATGGCTACACCTTC
CASSPYAGGADYGYTF
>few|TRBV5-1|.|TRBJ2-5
TGCGCCAGCATTGGACAAGAAGGGACCCAGTACTTC
CASIGQEGTQYF
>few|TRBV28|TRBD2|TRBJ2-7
TGTGCCAGCCTTCTAGCGGGAGGCTCCTACGAGCAGTACTTC
CASLLAGGSYEQYF
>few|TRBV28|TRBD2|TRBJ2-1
TGTGCCAGCAGTTCTCTCCCAGGACTAGCGGGAGGGACCAATGAGCAGTTCTTC
CASSSLPGLAGGTNEQFF
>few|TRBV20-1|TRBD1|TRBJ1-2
TGCAGTGCGGGACAGGGGGCTCTGACTGGTGGCTACACCTTC
CSAGQGALTGGYTF
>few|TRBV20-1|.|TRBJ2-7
TGCAGTGCTGGCAGGGATAACGGGCCTTGGTACGAGCAGTACTTC
CSAGRDNGPWYEQYF
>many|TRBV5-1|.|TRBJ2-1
TGCGCCAGCAGCTTTCTACAGGGTGGGGGCGATGAGCAGTTCTTC
CASSFLQGGGDEQFF
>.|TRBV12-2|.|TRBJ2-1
TGTGCAAGTCGCTCCGGACAGCTAAACTCCTACAATGAGCAGTTCTTC
CASRSGQLNSYNEQFF
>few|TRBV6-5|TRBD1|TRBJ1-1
TGTGCCAGCAGTCAACAGGGGTTCGAAGCTTTCTTT
CASSQQGFEAFF
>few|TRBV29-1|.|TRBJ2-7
TGCAGCGTTGAAGGGGAGTACGAGCAGTACTTC
CSVEGEYEQYF
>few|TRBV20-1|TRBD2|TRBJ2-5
TGCAGTGCTACTAGCGGGATAGCAGAGACCCAGTACTTC
CSATSGIAETQYF
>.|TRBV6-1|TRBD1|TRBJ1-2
TGTGCCAGCAGTGACCCGGGACAGGGATCTCAAGGCTACACCTTC
CASSDPGQGSQGYTF
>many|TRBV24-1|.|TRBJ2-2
TGTGCCACCAGTGATCGGGCGGCTTCTGCACAAGGGGAGCTGTTTTTT
CATSDRAASAQGELFF
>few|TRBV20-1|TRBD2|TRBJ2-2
TGCAGTGCTCCTAGCGGCTCGAACACCGGGGAGCTGTTTTTT
CSAPSGSNTGELFF
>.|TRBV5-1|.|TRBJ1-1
TGCGCCAGCAGCTTCGATTCCTTCGGGACTGAAGCTTTCTTT
CASSFDSFGTEAFF
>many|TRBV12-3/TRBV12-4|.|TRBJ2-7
TGTGCCAGCAGTTCGGGAACAGGGAATACCTACGAGCAGTACTTC
CASSSGTGNTYEQYF
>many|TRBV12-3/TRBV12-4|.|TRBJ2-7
TGTGCCAGCAGTTTAAGCGGCCTGTACGAGCAGTACTTC
CASSLSGLYEQYF
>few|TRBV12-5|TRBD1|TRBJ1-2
TGTGCTAGTGGCCCCGACAGGGTTGACTATGGCTACACCTTC
CASGPDRVDYGYTF
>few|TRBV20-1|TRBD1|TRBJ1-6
TGCAGTGCTAGGACAGGGTCCTATAATTCACCCCTCCACTTT
CSARTGSYNSPLHF
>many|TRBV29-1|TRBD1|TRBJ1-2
TGCAGCGTTGACGGGACAGGGGGCGGCTATGGCTACACCTTC
CSVDGTGGGYGYTF
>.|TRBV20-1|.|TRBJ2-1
TGCAGTGCGCTAGGGGTTACCTACAATGAGCAGTTCTTC
CSALGVTYNEQFF
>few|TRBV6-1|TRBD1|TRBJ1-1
TGTGCCAGCAGTCCCGGACAGGGGGCTCCTGAAGCTTTCTTT
CASSPGQGAPEAFF
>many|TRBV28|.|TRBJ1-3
TGTGCCAGCAGCTTATTGGGAAACACCATATATTTT
CASSLLGNTIYF
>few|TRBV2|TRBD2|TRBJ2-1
TGTGCCAGCAGAGCCCTAGCGGGAGTAAGCAATGAGCAGTTCTTC
CASRALAGVSNEQFF
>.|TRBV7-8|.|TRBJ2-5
TGTGCCAGCAGCTCAACCCGACAGAATTCTAAAGAGACCCAGTACTTC
CASSSTRQNSKETQYF
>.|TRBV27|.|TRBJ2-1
TGTGCCAGCATCATACGGGCGGGACATAATGAGCAGTTCTTC
CASIIRAGHNEQFF
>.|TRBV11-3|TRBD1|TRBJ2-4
TGTGCCAGCAGCAGACAGGGGGCATTAGCCAAAAACATTCAGTACTTC
CASSRQGALAKNIQYF
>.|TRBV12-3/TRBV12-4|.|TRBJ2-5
TGTGCCAGCAGTTGGATGTCGGGAGTCGGGGAGACCCAGTACTTC
CASSWMSGVGETQYF
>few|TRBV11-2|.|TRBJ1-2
TGTGCCAGCAGCTTTTCCGGGGGCCAAGCTCTGAATGGCTACACCTTC
CASSFSGGQALNGYTF